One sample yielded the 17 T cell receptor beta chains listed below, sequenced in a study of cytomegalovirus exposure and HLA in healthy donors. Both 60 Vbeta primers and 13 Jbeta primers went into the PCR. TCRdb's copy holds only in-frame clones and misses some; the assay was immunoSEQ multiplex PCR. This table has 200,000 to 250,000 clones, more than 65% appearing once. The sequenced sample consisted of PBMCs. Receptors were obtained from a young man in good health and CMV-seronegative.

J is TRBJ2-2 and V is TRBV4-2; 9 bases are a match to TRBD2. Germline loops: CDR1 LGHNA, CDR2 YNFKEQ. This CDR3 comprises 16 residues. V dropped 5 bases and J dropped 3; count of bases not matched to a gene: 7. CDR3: CASSFRAGGYTGELFF. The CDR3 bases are TGTGCCAGCAGCTTCAGGGCGGGAGGGTACACCGGGGAGCTGTTTTTT.

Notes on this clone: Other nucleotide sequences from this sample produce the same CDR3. CDR3 nucleotides: TGTGCCAGCAGTTTATCCGAGACCCAGCATTTT. Amino acids: CASSLSETQHF. The chain couples TRBV28 to TRBJ1-5; D uncertain. The V end lost 1 base, the J end lost 11 bases, and 6 bases lay between the germline ends. CDR3 length: 11 residues. CDR1 is MDHEN and CDR2 is SYDVKM in the germline V gene.

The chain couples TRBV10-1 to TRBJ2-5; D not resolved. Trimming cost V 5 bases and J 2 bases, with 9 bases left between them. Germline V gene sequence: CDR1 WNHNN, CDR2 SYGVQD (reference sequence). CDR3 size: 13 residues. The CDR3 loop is CASSPGLQETQYF. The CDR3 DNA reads TGCGCCAGCAGTCCTGGTCTACAAGAGACCCAGTACTTC.

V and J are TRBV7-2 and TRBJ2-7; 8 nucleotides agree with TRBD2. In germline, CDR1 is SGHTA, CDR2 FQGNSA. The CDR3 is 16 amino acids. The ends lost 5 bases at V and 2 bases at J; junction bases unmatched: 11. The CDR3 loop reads CASSARAGVMPYEQYF. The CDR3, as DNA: TGTGCCAGCAGCGCCCGAGCGGGAGTTATGCCCTACGAGCAGTACTTC.

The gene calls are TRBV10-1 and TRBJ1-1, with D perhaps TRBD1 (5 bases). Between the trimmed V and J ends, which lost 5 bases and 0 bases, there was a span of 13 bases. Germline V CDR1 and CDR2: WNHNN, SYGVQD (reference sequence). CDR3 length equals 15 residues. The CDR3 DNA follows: TGCGCCAGCAGTCCTCGACAGTTCATGAACACTGAAGCTTTCTTT. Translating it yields CASSPRQFMNTEAFF.

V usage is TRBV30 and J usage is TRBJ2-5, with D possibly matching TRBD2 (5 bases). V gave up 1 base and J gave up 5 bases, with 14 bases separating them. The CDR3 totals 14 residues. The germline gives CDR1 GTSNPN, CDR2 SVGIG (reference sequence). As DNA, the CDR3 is TGTGCCTGGAGTGAGAAGGGAAGGAGGGAGACCCAGTACTTC. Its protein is CAWSEKGRRETQYF.

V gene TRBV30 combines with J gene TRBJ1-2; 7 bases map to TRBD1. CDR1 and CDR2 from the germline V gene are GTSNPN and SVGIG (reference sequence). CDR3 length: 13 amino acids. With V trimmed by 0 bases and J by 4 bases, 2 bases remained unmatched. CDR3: CAWSVTGTYGYTF. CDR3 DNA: TGTGCCTGGAGTGTGACAGGGACCTATGGCTACACCTTC. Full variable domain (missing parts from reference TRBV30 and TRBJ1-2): SQTIHQWPATLVQPVGSPLSLECTVEGTSNPNLYWYRQAAGRGLQLLFYSVGIGQISSEVPQNLSASRPQDRQFILSSKKLLLSDSGFYLCAWSVTGTYGYTFGSGTRLTVV.

In DNA, the CDR3 is TGTGCCAGCAGCTTGTATCAGAACTCCTATAATTCACCCCTCCACTTT. It encodes CASSLYQNSYNSPLHF. This chain uses TRBV5-6 with TRBJ1-6; D call uncertain. In germline, CDR1 is SGHDT, CDR2 YYEEEE. CDR3 size: 16 residues. V lost 1 base and J 0 bases, leaving 8 bases between the germline ends.

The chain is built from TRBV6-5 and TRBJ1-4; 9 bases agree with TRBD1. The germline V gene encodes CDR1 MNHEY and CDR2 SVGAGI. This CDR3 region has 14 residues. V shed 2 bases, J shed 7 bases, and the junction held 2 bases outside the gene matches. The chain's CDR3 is CASSYGTGTEKLFF. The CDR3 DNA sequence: TGTGCCAGCAGTTACGGGACAGGGACTGAAAAACTGTTTTTT.

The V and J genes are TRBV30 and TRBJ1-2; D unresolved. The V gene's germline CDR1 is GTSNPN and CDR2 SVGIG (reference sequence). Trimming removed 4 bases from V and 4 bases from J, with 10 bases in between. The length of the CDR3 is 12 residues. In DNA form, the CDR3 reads TGTGCCTGGACGGTGGAGGGCTATGGCTACACCTTC. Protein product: CAWTVEGYGYTF.

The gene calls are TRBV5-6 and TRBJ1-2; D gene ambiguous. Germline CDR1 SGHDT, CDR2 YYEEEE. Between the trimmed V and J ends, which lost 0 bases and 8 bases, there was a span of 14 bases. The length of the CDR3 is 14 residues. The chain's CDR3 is CASSLGSGSEGYTF. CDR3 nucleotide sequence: TGTGCCAGCAGCTTGGGTTCGGGTTCTGAGGGCTACACCTTC.

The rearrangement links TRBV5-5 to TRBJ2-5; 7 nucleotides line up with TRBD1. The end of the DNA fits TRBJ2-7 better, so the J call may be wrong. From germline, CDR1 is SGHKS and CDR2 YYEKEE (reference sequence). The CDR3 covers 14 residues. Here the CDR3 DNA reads TGTGCCAGCAGTTCGACAGGGAACTCCTACGAGCAGTACTTC. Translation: CASSSTGNSYEQYF.

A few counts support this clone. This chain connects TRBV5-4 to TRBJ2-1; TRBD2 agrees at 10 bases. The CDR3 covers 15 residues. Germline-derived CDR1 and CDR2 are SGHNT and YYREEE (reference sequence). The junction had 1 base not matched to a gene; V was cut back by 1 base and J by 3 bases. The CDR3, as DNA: TGTGCCAGCAGCTTGACTAGCGGGGTCTACAATGAGCAGTTCTTC. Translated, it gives CASSLTSGVYNEQFF.

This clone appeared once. CDR3 sequence (DNA): TGTGCCAGCAGTTCACAGGGTATTGGAGCTTTCTTT. Protein: CASSSQGIGAFF. This chain links TRBV7-9 with TRBJ1-1; weak D call: TRBD1 (6 bases). The CDR3 loop spans 12 amino acids. V was pared by 6 bases and J by 10 bases, with 15 bases between. CDR1 is SEHNR, CDR2 FQNEAQ, per germline (reference sequence).

CDR3 DNA sequence: TGCGCCTCAGCGTCCCGGGACAGGGACGAGCAGTACTTC. Translated: CASASRDRDEQYF. This rearrangement joins TRBV10-2 to TRBJ2-7; 9 bases fit TRBD1. Germline V gene sequence: CDR1 WSHSY, CDR2 SAAADI. The CDR3 spans 13 residues. Trimming at V came to 11 bases and at J to 5 bases, leaving 10 bases not matched to a gene.

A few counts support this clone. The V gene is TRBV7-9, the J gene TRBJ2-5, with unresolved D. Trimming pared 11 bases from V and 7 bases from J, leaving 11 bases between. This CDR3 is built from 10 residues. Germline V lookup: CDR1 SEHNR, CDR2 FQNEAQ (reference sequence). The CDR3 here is CACGTGTQYF. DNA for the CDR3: TGTGCCTGTGGAACGGGGACCCAGTACTTC.

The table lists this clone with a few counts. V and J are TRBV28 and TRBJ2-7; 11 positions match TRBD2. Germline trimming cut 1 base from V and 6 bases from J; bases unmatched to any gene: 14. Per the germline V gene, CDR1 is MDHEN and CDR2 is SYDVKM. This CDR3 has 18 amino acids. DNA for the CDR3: TGTGCCAGCAGTTTATTTCTAGCGGGAGGAACCGGTTTGGGCGAGCAGTACTTC. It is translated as CASSLFLAGGTGLGEQYF. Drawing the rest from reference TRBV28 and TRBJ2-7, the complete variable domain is DVKVTQSSRYLVKRTGEKVFLECVQDMDHENMFWYRQDPGLGLRLIYFSYDVKMKEKGDIPEGYSVSREKKERFSLILESASTNQTSMYLCASSLFLAGGTGLGEQYFGPGTRLTVT.